This TCR beta chain was retrieved from a study of CD8 T cells in ankylosing spondylitis. Findings and caveats of the study: Disease-linked clones, CD8+, were relatively rare in peripheral blood. Existing reports had already noted some motif variants in reactive arthritis synovial fluid and blood. A TCR beta motif of fewer than ten highly homologous variants appeared characteristic of ankylosing spondylitis blood. Reports say disease-linked clones showed up significantly more in matched ankylosing spondylitis synovial fluid.

Worth noting for this clonotype: What it binds is unknown.

The germline V gene encodes CDR1 MGHDK and CDR2 SYGVNS. CDR3 size: 16 residues. V was pared by 2 bases and J by 5 bases, with 15 bases between. In making TCR beta libraries, quantitative 5'-RACE with molecular barcodes was used. TCRdb recomputed calls from the 5' RACE reads with MiXCR, one row per CDR3 protein. The sample has 470,000 or so distinct CDR3 sequences, about 24% seen once; the top ten hold 0.89%. The sequenced sample consisted of blood, either unsorted or a sorted T cell fraction (not recorded which). The clonotype comes from a male donor with ankylosing spondylitis. The rearrangement joins TRBV25-1 to TRBJ1-4; no firm D call. The CDR3 nucleotides are TGTGCCAGCAGTGAACGCCACCAGACGGGGAATGAAAAACTGTTTTTT. The encoded protein is CASSERHQTGNEKLFF.